This TCR beta chain came from a study of radiation and T cells in renal cell carcinoma. Profiled with immunoSEQ multiplex PCR; TCRdb holds only in-frame clones, not every one. The sample contains 65,000 to 80,000 clones, 86% of which appear only once. Regarding time point: blood 2 weeks post-SBRT. Treatment defined: 15 Gy SBRT to primary tumor, nephrectomy 4 weeks later. The V and J ends lost 3 bases and 11 bases respectively, with 13 bases between them. Germline V gives CDR1 LNHDA, CDR2 SQIVND (reference sequence). This CDR3 has 12 residues. The source was blood, collected from a patient whose treatment included radiotherapy and nephrectomy. The rearrangement joins TRBV19 to TRBJ1-1, with D tentatively TRBD1 (5 bases). This sequence originates from a woman in her 50s with renal cell carcinoma. The chain's CDR3 is CASSISGRGAFF. CDR3 DNA sequence: TGTGCCAGTAGTATCTCAGGGCGCGGGGCTTTCTTT.